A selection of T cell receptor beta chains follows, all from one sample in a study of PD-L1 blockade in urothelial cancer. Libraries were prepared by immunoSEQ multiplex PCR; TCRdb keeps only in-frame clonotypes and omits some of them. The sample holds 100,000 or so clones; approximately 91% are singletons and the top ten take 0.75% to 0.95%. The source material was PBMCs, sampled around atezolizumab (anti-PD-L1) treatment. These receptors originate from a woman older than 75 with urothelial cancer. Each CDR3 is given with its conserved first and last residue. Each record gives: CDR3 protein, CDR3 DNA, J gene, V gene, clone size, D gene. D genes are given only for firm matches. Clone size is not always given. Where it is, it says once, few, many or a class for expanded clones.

CASSLRTSGNYEQYF | TGTGCCAGCAGCTTAAGGACTAGCGGTAACTACGAGCAGTACTTC | TRBJ2-7 | TRBV7-3 | NA | TRBD2
CASSSDRGANTEAFF | TGTGCCAGCAGTTCGGATCGGGGAGCGAACACTGAAGCTTTCTTT | TRBJ1-1 | TRBV27 | NA | NA
CASSAGGILSGNTIYF | TGTGCCAGCAGTGCGGGGGGAATCCTCTCTGGAAACACCATATATTTT | TRBJ1-3 | TRBV6-1 | NA | NA
CASSLRGSPSNYGYTF | TGTGCCAGCAGTTTAAGGGGGTCTCCGAGTAACTATGGCTACACCTTC | TRBJ1-2 | TRBV28 | once | NA
CAISETSGIYNEQFF | TGTGCCATCAGTGAGACGAGCGGGATCTACAATGAGCAGTTCTTC | TRBJ2-1 | TRBV10-3 | NA | TRBD2
CASSFGTTSYEQYF | TGTGCCAGCAGCTTTGGGACTACATCCTACGAGCAGTACTTC | TRBJ2-7 | TRBV11-1 | NA | TRBD2
CASSLAGVTYNEQFF | TGCGCCAGCAGCTTGGCCGGAGTAACCTACAATGAGCAGTTCTTC | TRBJ2-1 | TRBV5-1 | NA | NA
CASSVGTGGDTQYF | TGTGCCAGCAGCGTTGGGACAGGGGGAGATACGCAGTATTTT | TRBJ2-3 | TRBV2 | NA | TRBD1
CAWSEAGTAYGYTF | TGTGCCTGGAGTGAGGCCGGGACAGCCTATGGCTACACCTTC | TRBJ1-2 | TRBV30 | NA | TRBD1
CASTAGQGPAYEQYF | TGTGCCAGCACCGCCGGACAGGGCCCCGCCTACGAGCAGTACTTC | TRBJ2-7 | TRBV11-3 | NA | TRBD1
CASSFSGTNTEAFF | TGCGCCAGCAGCTTCTCGGGTACTAACACTGAAGCTTTCTTT | TRBJ1-1 | TRBV5-1 | NA | NA
CATSDRKTSGGKTQYF | TGTGCCACCAGCGACCGGAAGACTAGCGGCGGGAAGACCCAGTACTTC | TRBJ2-5 | TRBV15 | NA | TRBD2
CASSSVGRADQPQHF | TGTGCCAGTAGTTCTGTGGGCAGGGCGGACCAGCCCCAGCATTTT | TRBJ1-5 | TRBV19 | NA | NA
CVTGGARNYGYTF | TGTGTCACAGGAGGGGCGCGAAACTATGGCTACACCTTC | TRBJ1-2 | TRBV28 | NA | NA
CASSYQWTGLQRNYGYTF | TGTGCCAGCAGTTATCAATGGACGGGACTCCAGAGGAACTATGGCTACACCTTC | TRBJ1-2 | TRBV28 | NA | NA
CASNRRPGQGENYEQYF | TGTGCCAGTAATAGAAGGCCAGGACAGGGTGAAAACTACGAGCAGTACTTC | TRBJ2-7 | TRBV19 | NA | TRBD1
CAISDSLADSNNEQFF | TGTGCCATCAGTGACAGTCTAGCGGACAGTAATAATGAGCAGTTCTTC | TRBJ2-1 | TRBV10-3 | NA | NA
CASSEAAGALQETQYF | TGTGCCAGCAGTGAAGCGGCGGGAGCCCTACAAGAGACCCAGTACTTC | TRBJ2-5 | TRBV6-1 | NA | TRBD2
CASSLAGPTTNEKLFF | TGTGCCAGCAGCTTGGCAGGTCCGACAACTAATGAAAAACTGTTTTTT | TRBJ1-4 | TRBV5-6 | NA | NA
CASSIAGGSASGNEQFF | TGTGCCAGCAGCATAGCGGGAGGGTCTGCGAGTGGCAATGAGCAGTTCTTC | TRBJ2-1 | TRBV11-3 | NA | TRBD2
CSARGVGEQFF | TGCAGTGCAAGGGGCGTGGGTGAGCAGTTCTTC | TRBJ2-1 | TRBV20-1 | NA | NA
CASSGGPWEARTEAFF | TGTGCCAGCAGCGGGGGCCCCTGGGAAGCGAGGACTGAAGCTTTCTTT | TRBJ1-1 | TRBV5-8 | NA | NA
CASSLQGADSGYTF | TGTGCCAGCAGCCTACAGGGGGCGGATTCTGGCTACACCTTC | TRBJ1-2 | TRBV28 | NA | TRBD1
CASSFRGNEQFF | TGTGCCAGCAGCTTTAGAGGCAATGAGCAGTTCTTC | TRBJ2-1 | TRBV7-2 | NA | NA
CASRDRGPSPYGYTF | TGTGCCAGCAGGGACAGGGGGCCGTCCCCCTATGGCTACACCTTC | TRBJ1-2 | TRBV28 | NA | TRBD1
CASSVYTGDRDGYTF | TGTGCCAGCAGCGTTTATACAGGGGATCGGGATGGCTACACCTTC | TRBJ1-2 | TRBV9 | NA | TRBD1
CASSFTGTSGNTGELFF | TGTGCCAGCAGCTTCACCGGGACTAGCGGGAACACCGGGGAGCTGTTTTTT | TRBJ2-2 | TRBV7-7 | NA | TRBD2
CASKSAGLTYEQYF | TGTGCCAGCAAGAGCGCAGGGCTCACCTACGAGCAGTACTTC | TRBJ2-7 | TRBV27 | NA | NA
CASSEGVGQETQYF | TGTGCCAGCAGCGAAGGGGTGGGGCAAGAGACCCAGTACTTC | TRBJ2-5 | TRBV7-9 | NA | NA
CASSLGTGASTNEKLFF | TGCGCCAGCAGCCTCGGGACAGGGGCTTCGACTAATGAAAAACTGTTTTTT | TRBJ1-4 | TRBV5-1 | NA | TRBD1
CASSSGAEAFF | TGTGCCAGCAGTTCGGGGGCTGAAGCTTTCTTT | TRBJ1-1 | TRBV6-6 | NA | NA
CASSISGEGLSEQYF | TGTGCCAGTAGTATTTCCGGGGAGGGCCTTTCCGAGCAGTACTTC | TRBJ2-7 | TRBV19 | NA | TRBD2
CAWSGGQGAHSNQPQHF | TGTGCCTGGAGTGGGGGACAGGGGGCTCATAGCAATCAGCCCCAGCATTTT | TRBJ1-5 | TRBV30 | NA | TRBD1
CASSIRQTNTGELFF | TGTGCCAGCAGTATTCGACAGACGAACACCGGGGAGCTGTTTTTT | TRBJ2-2 | TRBV2 | NA | NA
CASSLAGGAKSEAFF | TGCGCCAGCAGCTTGGCGGGGGGGGCGAAGTCTGAAGCTTTCTTT | TRBJ1-1 | TRBV5-1 | NA | NA
CAISVKGQGDWNEQFF | TGTGCCATCAGTGTAAAGGGGCAGGGGGATTGGAATGAGCAGTTCTTC | TRBJ2-1 | TRBV10-3 | NA | TRBD1
CASSWGTRGRTDTQYF | TGCGCCAGCAGCTGGGGGACACGAGGACGGACAGATACGCAGTATTTT | TRBJ2-3 | TRBV5-1 | NA | NA
CASSLGTSGNQETQYF | TGTGCCAGCAGCTTAGGTACTAGCGGGAACCAAGAGACCCAGTACTTC | TRBJ2-5 | TRBV7-8 | NA | TRBD2
CASSQLETQYF | TGTGCCAGTAGCCAACTAGAGACCCAGTACTTC | TRBJ2-5 | TRBV19 | NA | NA
CASSLARTSGGGELFF | TGTGCCAGCAGCTTAGCGAGAACTAGCGGCGGCGGGGAGCTGTTTTTT | TRBJ2-2 | TRBV7-2 | NA | TRBD2
CASSEYRGQETQYF | TGTGCCAGCAGCGAATACAGGGGCCAAGAGACCCAGTACTTC | TRBJ2-5 | TRBV7-2 | NA | TRBD1
CASSPTGREGYTF | TGTGCCAGCAGTCCTACAGGGCGCGAGGGCTACACCTTC | TRBJ1-2 | TRBV2 | NA | NA